This T cell receptor beta chain came from a study of shared clonotypes between healthy human individuals. Study overall: Three plates each covered CD4 naive and memory; CD8 naive two, CD8 memory one.

Whole-study results and caveats: Sequencing depth was expected to influence donor clonotype sharing.

Repertoires were generated with immunoSEQ multiplex PCR, while TCRdb's copy carries only in-frame clones and drops some. The sample contains roughly 2 million clones, around 95% of which appear only once. Note on this clone: The antigen is not known. The identical CDR3 is also encoded by other nucleotide sequences in the sample.

Naive CD45RA+ and memory CD45RA-negative subsets were split from CD4+ cells. Per germline, CDR1 MNHEY and CDR2 SVGAGI. The ends were cut back, 6 bases at V and 0 bases at J, with 11 bases in the middle. This CDR3 is built from 14 residues. Sequences were obtained from naive CD4+ T cells sorted from blood. The subset is: CD45RA+ positively selected. The chain links TRBV6-5 to TRBJ1-1, with D possibly being TRBD1 (6 bases). This clonotype originated in a man in his late teens or twenties in good health. Here the CDR3 reads CASSRQVMNTEAFF. The CDR3, as DNA: TGTGCCAGCAGCAGACAGGTGATGAACACTGAAGCTTTCTTT.